This TCR beta chain stems from a study of cytomegalovirus exposure and HLA in healthy donors. The CDR3 runs to 14 residues. The germline gives CDR1 MDHEN, CDR2 SYDVKM. The V gene end was trimmed by 5 bases and the J gene end by 9 bases; junction bases not matched to a gene: 7. Study-level findings and limits: Three chains linked to CMV were shown in vitro to be specific for CMV antigens. In most subjects, TCR beta sequences reportedly gave accurate predictions of HLA-A and HLA-B alleles. What a later analysis reportedly showed was that an Asian-associated ancestry cluster had fewer N-insertions than the roughly 670-donor mean.

Researchers ran the PCR with 60 Vbeta and 13 Jbeta primers. Some clones are missing from TCRdb's copy, which holds only in-frame ones; the method was immunoSEQ multiplex PCR. This sample's table has tens of thousands of clones. Worth noting for this clone: Its antigen is currently unknown.

The chain couples TRBV28 to TRBJ2-1; 10 nucleotides match TRBD2. The clonotype was recovered from a girl under 18 in good health and CMV-seropositive. Sequenced: PBMCs. CDR3 nucleotide sequence: TGTGCCAGCAGTCCCCCCGGGACTAGCGCTGAGCAGTTCTTC. Its protein product is CASSPPGTSAEQFF.